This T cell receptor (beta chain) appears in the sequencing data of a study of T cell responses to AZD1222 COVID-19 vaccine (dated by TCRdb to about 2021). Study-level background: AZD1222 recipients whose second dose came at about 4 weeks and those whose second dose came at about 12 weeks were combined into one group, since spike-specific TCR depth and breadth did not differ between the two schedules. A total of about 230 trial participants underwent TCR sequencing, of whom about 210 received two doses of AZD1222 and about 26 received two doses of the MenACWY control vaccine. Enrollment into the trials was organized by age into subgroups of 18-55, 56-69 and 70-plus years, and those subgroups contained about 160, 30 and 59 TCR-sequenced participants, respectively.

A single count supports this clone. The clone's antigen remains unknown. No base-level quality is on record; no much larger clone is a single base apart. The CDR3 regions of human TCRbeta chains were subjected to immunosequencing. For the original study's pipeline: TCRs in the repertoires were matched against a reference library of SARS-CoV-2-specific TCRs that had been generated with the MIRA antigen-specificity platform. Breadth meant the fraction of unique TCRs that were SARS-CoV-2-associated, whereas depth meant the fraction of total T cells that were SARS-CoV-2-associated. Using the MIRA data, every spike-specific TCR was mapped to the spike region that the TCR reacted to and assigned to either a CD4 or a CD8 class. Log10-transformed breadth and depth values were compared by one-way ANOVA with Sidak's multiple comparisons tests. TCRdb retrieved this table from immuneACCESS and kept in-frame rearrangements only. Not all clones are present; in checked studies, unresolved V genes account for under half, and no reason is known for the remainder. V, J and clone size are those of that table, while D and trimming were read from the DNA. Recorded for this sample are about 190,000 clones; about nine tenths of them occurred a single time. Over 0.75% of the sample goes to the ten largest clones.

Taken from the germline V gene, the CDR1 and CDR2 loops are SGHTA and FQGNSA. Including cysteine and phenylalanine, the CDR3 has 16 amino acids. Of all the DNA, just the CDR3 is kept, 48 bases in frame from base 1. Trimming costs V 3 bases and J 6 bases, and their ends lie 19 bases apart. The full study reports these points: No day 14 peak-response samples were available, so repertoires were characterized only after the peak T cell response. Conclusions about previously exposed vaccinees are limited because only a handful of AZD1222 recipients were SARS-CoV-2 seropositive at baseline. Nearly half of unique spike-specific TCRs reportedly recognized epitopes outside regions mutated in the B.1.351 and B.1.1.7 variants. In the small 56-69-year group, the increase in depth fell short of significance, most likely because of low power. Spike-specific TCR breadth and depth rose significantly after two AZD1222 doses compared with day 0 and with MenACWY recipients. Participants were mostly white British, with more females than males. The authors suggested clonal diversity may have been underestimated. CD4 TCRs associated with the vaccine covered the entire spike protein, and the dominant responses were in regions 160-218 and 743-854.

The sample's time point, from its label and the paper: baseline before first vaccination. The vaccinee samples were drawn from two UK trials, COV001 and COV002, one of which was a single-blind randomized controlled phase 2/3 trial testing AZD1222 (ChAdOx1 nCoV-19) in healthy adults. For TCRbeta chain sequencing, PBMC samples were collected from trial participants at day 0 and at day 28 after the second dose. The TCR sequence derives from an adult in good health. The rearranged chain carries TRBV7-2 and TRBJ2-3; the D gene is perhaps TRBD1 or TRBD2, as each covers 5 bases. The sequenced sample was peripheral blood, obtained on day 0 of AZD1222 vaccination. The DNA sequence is TGTGCCAGCAGCTTGCTAGCAGGGCCTGCGGCGGATACGCAGTATTTT. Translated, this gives CASSLLAGPAADTQYF.